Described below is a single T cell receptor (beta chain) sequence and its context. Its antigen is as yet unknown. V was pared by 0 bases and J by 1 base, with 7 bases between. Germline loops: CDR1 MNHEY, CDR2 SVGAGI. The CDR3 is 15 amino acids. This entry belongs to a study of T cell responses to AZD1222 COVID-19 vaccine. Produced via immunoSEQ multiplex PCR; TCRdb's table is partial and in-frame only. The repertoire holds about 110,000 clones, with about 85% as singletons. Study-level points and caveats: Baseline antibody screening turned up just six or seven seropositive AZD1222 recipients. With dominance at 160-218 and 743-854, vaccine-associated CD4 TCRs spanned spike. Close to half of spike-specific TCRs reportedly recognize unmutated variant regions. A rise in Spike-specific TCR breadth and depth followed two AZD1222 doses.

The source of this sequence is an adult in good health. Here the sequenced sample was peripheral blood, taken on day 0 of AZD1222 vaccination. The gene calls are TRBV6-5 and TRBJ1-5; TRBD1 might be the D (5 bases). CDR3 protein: CASSYSRDSNQPQHF. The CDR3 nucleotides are TGTGCCAGCAGTTACTCGAGGGACAGCAATCAGCCCCAGCATTTT.